This T cell receptor beta chain appears in the sequencing data of a study of identical twins. Healthy Caucasians made up all donors. TCRdb reprocessed the 5' RACE reads via MiXCR and lists one record per CDR3 protein. The table has 270,000 or so distinct CDR3 sequences, roughly 8% seen once. With 0 bases removed from V and 5 bases from J, the gap between germline ends came to 14 bases. Germline lookup yields CDR1 LGHNA and CDR2 YSLEER. The CDR3 length is 16 residues. The same data also contributed to another study, on yellow fever vaccine responses in identical twins. That source adds: The T cell response to vaccination in identical twins was reportedly partly convergent and partly personalized.

V usage is TRBV4-3 and J usage is TRBJ2-1; a weak D match, TRBD2 (5 bases). The clonotype originates from a woman aged 18-30 years in good health. Material for sequencing was CD8+ T cells sorted from blood. The CDR3 DNA reads TGCGCCAGCAGCCAAGATGTCGGGGATCTAGACAATGAGCAGTTCTTC. The encoded protein is CASSQDVGDLDNEQFF.